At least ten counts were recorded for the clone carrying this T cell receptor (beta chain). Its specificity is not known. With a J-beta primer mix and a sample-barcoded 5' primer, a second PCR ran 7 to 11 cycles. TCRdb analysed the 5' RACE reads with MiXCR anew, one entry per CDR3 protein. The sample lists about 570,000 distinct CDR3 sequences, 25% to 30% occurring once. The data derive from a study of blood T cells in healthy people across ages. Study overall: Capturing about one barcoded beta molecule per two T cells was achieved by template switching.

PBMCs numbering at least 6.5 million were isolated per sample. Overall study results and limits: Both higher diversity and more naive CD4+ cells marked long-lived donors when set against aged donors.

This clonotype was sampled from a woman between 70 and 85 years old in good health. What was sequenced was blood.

CDR3 residues: CASSSRQGPAGPQHF. The CDR3 DNA reads TGTGCCAGCAGCTCAAGGCAGGGGCCCGCAGGGCCCCAGCATTTT. The J gene is TRBJ1-5, the V gene TRBV7-9, with D tentatively TRBD1 (6 bases). CDR1 is SEHNR and CDR2 is FQNEAQ in the germline V gene (reference sequence). This CDR3 is built from 15 residues. The V and J ends lost 4 bases and 9 bases respectively, with 19 bases between them.